One and the same sample provided the 4 T cell receptor beta chains below, sequenced in a study of T cell repertoires in cytomegalovirus infection. TCRdb re-called the reads through MiXCR, storing one row per CDR3 protein. The data contain a few hundred thousand distinct CDR3 sequences, around 8.7% of them seen just once; the ten biggest clones take up more than 13%. What was sequenced was PBMCs. Receptor source: a human donor in good health (CMV status not recorded). Some clones in this sample may be carry-over from other donors' samples.

This clonotype was counted at least ten times. The chain carries TRBV7-9 and TRBJ1-3; no firm D call. The CDR3 is made up of 16 amino acids. Germline CDR1 reads SEHNR; CDR2 reads FQNEAQ (reference sequence). V was trimmed by 1 base and J by 0 bases, leaving 10 bases between them. CDR3 sequence reads: CASSLGLQSSGNTIYF. In DNA, the CDR3 is TGTGCCAGCAGCTTAGGTCTTCAGAGCTCTGGAAACACCATATATTTT.

This clonotype occurred a few times. The chain employs TRBV7-2 and TRBJ2-2; D uncertain. Germline CDR1 and CDR2: SGHTA and FQGNSA. The CDR3 length is 15 residues. Trimming left V 4 bases short and J 0 bases short, with 9 bases between. The CDR3 DNA sequence: TGTGCCAGCAGCTCTTACAGTACGAACACCGGGGAGCTGTTTTTT. It encodes CASSSYSTNTGELFF. Full variable domain (missing parts from reference TRBV7-2 and TRBJ2-2): GAGVSQSPSNKVTEKGKDVELRCDPISGHTALYWYRQSLGQGLEFLIYFQGNSAPDKSGLPSDRFSAERTGGSVSTLTIQRTQQEDSAVYLCASSSYSTNTGELFFGEGSRLTVL.

The J gene is TRBJ1-1, the V gene TRBV18, with D possibly matching TRBD1 (5 bases). Trimming took 1 base from V and 0 from J, leaving 12 bases between them. CDR1 KGHSH and CDR2 LQKENI come from the germline V gene. CDR3 length: 16 residues. CDR3 in DNA: TGTGCCAGCTCACCACGGATGGGGGGACTGAACACTGAAGCTTTCTTT. Translation: CASSPRMGGLNTEAFF.

In this sample, this clonotype turned up many times. V and J are TRBV7-8 and TRBJ2-7, with D unresolved. Germline values: CDR1 SGHVS, CDR2 FQNEAQ. The CDR3 has 14 amino acids. Trimming left V 2 bases short and J 0 bases short, with 8 bases between. CDR3 bases: TGTGCCAGCAGCTTAACCCTGAGCTCCTACGAGCAGTACTTC. Protein product: CASSLTLSSYEQYF.